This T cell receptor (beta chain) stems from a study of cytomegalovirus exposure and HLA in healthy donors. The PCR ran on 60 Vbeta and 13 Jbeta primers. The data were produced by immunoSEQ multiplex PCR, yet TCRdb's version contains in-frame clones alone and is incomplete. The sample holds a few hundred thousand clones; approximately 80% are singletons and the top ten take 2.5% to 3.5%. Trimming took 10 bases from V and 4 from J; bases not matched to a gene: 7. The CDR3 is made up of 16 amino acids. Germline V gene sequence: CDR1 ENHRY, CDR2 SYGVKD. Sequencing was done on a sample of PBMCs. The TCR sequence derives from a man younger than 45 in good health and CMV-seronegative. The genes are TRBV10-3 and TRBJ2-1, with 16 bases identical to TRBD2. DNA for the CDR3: TGTGCCACCGGGACTAGCGGGGGGGCCGGTTACAATGAGCAGTTCTTC. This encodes CATGTSGGAGYNEQFF.